These 4 T cell receptor beta chains originate from one sample sequenced in a study of OX40 agonist ivuxolimab in advanced cancers. The method was immunoSEQ multiplex PCR; TCRdb's version includes in-frame clones alone and lacks a portion of them. The sample lists fewer than 100,000 clones; around 85% were seen once. This specimen consisted of CD4+ or CD8+ T cells sorted from blood, obtained in a trial of the OX40 agonist ivuxolimab. The receptors were sampled from an adult with an advanced solid tumor such as melanoma, head and neck, liver or kidney cancer.

The chain couples TRBV7-3 to TRBJ2-1; D might be TRBD2 (6 bases). V lost 3 bases to trimming and J lost 9 bases, with 18 bases between them. CDR3 size: 15 residues. CDR1 and CDR2 from the germline V gene are SGHTA and FQGTGA. The CDR3 bases are TGTGCCAGCAGCTTGACGCCCGGGCGGGATGTTGAGCAGTTCTTC. Its translation is CASSLTPGRDVEQFF.

By sample fraction, this clone is medium-sized. The J gene is TRBJ1-2, the V gene TRBV15, with 9 bases matching TRBD1. J gave up 7 bases and V 1 base, and 7 bases lay outside the gene matches. The V gene's germline CDR1 is LNHNV and CDR2 YYDKDF (reference sequence). The CDR3 has 15 residues. DNA of the CDR3: TGTGCCACCAGCAGAGGCGAACAGGGGGCTCGTGGCTACACCTTC. Translating it yields CATSRGEQGARGYTF.

CDR3 bases: TGTGCCAGCAGCCCCCGGACTAATTACGAGCAGTACTTC. It translates to CASSPRTNYEQYF. This chain joins TRBV7-6 and TRBJ2-7, with D perhaps matching TRBD2 (6 bases). CDR1 SGHVS and CDR2 FNYEAQ come from the germline V gene. This CDR3 comprises 13 residues. The V end lost 5 bases, the J end lost 4 bases, and 12 bases lay between the germline ends. The variable domain in full, with the rest retrieved from reference TRBV7-6 and TRBJ2-7, is GAGVSQSPRYKVTKRGQDVALRCDPISGHVSLYWYRQALGQGPEFLTYFNYEAQQDKSGLPNDRFSAERPEGSISTLTIQRTEQRDSAMYRCASSPRTNYEQYFGPGTRLTVT.

This clone was seen just once. The gene calls are TRBV15 and TRBJ2-7, with D possibly being TRBD2 (5 bases). Per germline, CDR1 LNHNV and CDR2 YYDKDF (reference sequence). Trimming took 0 bases from V and 0 from J, leaving 9 bases between them. The CDR3 length is 15 residues. Here the CDR3 DNA reads TGTGCCACCAGCAGAGATCGACTAATCTCCTACGAGCAGTACTTC. Protein sequence: CATSRDRLISYEQYF.